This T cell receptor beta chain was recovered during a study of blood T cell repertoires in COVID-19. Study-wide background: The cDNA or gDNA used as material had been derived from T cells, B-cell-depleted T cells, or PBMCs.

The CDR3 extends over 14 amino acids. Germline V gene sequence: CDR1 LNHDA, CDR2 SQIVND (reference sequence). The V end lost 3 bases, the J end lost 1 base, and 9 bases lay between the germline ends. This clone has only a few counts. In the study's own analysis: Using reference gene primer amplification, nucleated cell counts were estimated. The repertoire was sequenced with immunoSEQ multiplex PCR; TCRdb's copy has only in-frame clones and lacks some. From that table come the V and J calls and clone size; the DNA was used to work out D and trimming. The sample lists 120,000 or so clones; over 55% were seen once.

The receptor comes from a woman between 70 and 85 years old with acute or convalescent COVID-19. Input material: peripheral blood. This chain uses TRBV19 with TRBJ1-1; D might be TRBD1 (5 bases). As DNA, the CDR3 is TGTGCCAGTAGTATTTTCGGACAGAACACTGAAGCTTTCTTT. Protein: CASSIFGQNTEAFF. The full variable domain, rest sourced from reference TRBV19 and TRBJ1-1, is DGGITQSPKYLFRKEGQNVTLSCEQNLNHDAMYWYRQDPGQGLRLIYYSQIVNDFQKGDIAEGYSVSREKKESFPLTVTSAQKNPTAFYLCASSIFGQNTEAFFGQGTRLTVV.